This T cell receptor (beta chain) emerged from a study of shared clonotypes between healthy human individuals. V lost 6 bases to trimming and J lost 0 bases, with 12 bases between them. The CDR3 sequence is 15 residues long. From germline, CDR1 is SNHLY and CDR2 FYNNEI. Concerning this clone itself: Its specificity is unknown.

Every donor, a Caucasian adult, lived in Nashville, Tennessee. Once extracted for a subset, genomic DNA was divided evenly among several immunoSEQ plates. Only in-frame clones appear in the TCRdb table, and some are missing; sequencing was by immunoSEQ multiplex PCR. The sample shows about 1.1 million clones, 70% to 80% of them seen only once. General study findings and limits: Clonotypes not shared had lower generation probabilities than those common to all four donors. The low donor count limited represented genetic and exposure-history diversity.

The clonotype was recovered from a man between 18 and 29 years old in good health. Some clones in this sample may be carry-over from other donors' samples. The sample taken for sequencing was memory CD4+ T cells from PBMCs. The subset here: CD45RA-negative fraction. The rearrangement links TRBV2 to TRBJ1-3, with TRBD1 as a possible D gene (5 bases). CDR3 amino acids: CASSWDGPSGNTIYF. DNA of the CDR3: TGTGCCAGCAGCTGGGACGGCCCCTCTGGAAACACCATATATTTT.